What follows is one T cell receptor (beta chain) and its context. Antigen: not known. Making TCR cDNA involved 5'RACE template switching, which added UMIs and a universal primer site. MiXCR, run by TCRdb on the 5' RACE reads, gives a single entry per CDR3 protein. The repertoire holds about 580,000 distinct CDR3 sequences, with less than 20% as singletons. The data originate from a study of T cells after yellow fever vaccination. Whole-study context: In the case of low-cell-number fractions, SMART-Seq v4 Ultra Low Input was used for preparation.

The length of the CDR3 is 15 residues. J gave up 6 bases and V 5 bases, and 7 bases lay outside the gene matches. Germline assignment: CDR1 SEHNR and CDR2 FQNEAQ (reference sequence). Whole-study findings and limits: Boosting was followed by the reappearance of most primary-vaccination clones (roughly 95% CD4, around 91% CD8). Researchers cautioned that FACS-sorted repertoires could harbor abundant clonotypes contaminating from the bulk population.

The receptor was derived from a man aged 18 to 30 who received the YFV17D yellow fever vaccine. The rearrangement uses TRBV7-9 and TRBJ2-1; 10 bases align to TRBD1. The input for sequencing was PBMCs, taken less than 6 days after the first yellow fever vaccination. In nucleotides, the CDR3 is TGTGCCAGCAGCGAGATTGACAGGGGGCGCAATGAGCAGTTCTTC. Its protein is CASSEIDRGRNEQFF.